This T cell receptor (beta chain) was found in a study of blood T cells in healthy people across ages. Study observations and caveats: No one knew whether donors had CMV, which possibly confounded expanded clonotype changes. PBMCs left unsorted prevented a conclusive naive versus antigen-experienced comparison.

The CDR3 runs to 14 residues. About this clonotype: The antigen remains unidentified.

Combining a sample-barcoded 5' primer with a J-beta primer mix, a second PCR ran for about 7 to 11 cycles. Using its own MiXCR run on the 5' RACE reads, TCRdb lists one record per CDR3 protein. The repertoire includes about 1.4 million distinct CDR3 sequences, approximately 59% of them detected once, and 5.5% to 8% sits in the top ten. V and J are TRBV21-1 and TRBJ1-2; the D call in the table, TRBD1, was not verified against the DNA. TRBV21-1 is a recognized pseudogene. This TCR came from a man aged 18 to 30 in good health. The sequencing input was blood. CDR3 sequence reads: CASSRPGTGNGYTF. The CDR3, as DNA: TGTGCCAGCAGCCGGCCCGGGACAGGGAACGGCTACACCTTC.